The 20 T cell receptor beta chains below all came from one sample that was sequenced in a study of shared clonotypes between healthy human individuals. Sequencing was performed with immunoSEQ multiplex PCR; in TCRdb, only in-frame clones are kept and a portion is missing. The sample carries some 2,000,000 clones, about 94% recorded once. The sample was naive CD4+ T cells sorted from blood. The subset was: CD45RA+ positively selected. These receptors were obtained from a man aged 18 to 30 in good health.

As DNA, the CDR3 is TGTGCCAGCTCACCACAGCGCCAGGGGGACACTGAAGCTTTCTTT. Its translation: CASSPQRQGDTEAFF. The J gene is TRBJ1-1, the V gene TRBV18, with TRBD1 identical over 7 bases. V lost 1 base, J lost 3 bases, and 5 bases stayed unmatched. The CDR3 extends over 15 amino acids. Per germline, CDR1 KGHSH and CDR2 LQKENI.

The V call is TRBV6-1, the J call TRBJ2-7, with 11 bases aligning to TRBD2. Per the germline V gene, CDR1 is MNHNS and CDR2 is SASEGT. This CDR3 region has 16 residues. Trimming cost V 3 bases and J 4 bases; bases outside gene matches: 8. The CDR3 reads CASSEGGTSGLYEQYF. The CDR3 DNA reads TGTGCCAGCAGTGAGGGGGGGACTAGCGGCTTATACGAGCAGTACTTC.

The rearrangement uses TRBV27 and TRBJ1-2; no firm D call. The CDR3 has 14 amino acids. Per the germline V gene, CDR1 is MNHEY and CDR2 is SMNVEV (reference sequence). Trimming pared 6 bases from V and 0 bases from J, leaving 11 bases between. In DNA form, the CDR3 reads TGTGCCAGCAGCCTCGGACTGTCTAACTATGGCTACACCTTC. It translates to CASSLGLSNYGYTF.

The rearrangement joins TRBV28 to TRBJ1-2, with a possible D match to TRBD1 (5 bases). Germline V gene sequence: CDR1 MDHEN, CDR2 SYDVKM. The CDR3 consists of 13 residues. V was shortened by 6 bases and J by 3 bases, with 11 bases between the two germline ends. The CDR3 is CASRPTGDYGYTF. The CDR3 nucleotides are TGTGCCAGCAGACCCACGGGGGACTATGGCTACACCTTC.

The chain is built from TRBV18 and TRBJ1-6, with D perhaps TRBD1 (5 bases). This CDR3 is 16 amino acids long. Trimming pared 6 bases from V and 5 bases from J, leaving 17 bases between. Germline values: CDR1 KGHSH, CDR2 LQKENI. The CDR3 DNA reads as TGTGCCAGCTCCCCCCAGGGACTTTTGAATAATTCACCCCTCCACTTT. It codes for CASSPQGLLNNSPLHF.

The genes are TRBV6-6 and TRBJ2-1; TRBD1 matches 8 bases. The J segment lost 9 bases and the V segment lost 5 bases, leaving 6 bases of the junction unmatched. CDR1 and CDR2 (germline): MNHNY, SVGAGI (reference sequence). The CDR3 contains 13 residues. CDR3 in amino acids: CASSIGQGGEQFF. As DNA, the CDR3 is TGTGCCAGCAGTATCGGACAGGGCGGTGAGCAGTTCTTC.

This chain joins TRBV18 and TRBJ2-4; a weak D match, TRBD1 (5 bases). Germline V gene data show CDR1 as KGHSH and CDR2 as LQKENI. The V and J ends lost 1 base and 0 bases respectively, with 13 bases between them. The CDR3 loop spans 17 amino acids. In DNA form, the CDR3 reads TGTGCCAGCTCACCACTTACTACAGGCCTAGCCAAAAACATTCAGTACTTC. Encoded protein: CASSPLTTGLAKNIQYF.

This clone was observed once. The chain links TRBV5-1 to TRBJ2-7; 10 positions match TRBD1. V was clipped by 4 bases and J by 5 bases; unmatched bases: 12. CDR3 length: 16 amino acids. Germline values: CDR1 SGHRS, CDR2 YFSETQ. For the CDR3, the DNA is TGCGCCAGCAGCAAGAAGTGGGACAGGGGAATCCACGAGCAGTACTTC. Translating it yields CASSKKWDRGIHEQYF. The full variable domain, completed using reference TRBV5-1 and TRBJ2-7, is KAGVTQTPRYLIKTRGQQVTLSCSPISGHRSVSWYQQTPGQGLQFLFEYFSETQRNKGNFPGRFSGRQFSNSRSEMNVSTLELGDSALYLCASSKKWDRGIHEQYFGPGTRLTVT.

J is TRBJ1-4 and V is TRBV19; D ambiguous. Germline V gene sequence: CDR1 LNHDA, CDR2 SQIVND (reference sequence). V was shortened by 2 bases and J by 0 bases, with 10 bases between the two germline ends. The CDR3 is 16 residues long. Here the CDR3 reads CASSIRVRPTNEKLFF. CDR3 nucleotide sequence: TGTGCCAGTAGTATAAGGGTGCGCCCAACTAATGAAAAACTGTTTTTT. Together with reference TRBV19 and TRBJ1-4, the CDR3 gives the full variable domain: DGGITQSPKYLFRKEGQNVTLSCEQNLNHDAMYWYRQDPGQGLRLIYYSQIVNDFQKGDIAEGYSVSREKKESFPLTVTSAQKNPTAFYLCASSIRVRPTNEKLFFGSGTQLSVL.

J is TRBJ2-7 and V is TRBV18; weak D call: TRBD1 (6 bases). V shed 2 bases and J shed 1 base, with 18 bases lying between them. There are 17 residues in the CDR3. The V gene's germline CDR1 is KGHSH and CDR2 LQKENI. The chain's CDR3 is CASSPFYGGIRSYEQYF. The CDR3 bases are TGTGCCAGCTCACCATTTTATGGGGGCATTAGGTCCTACGAGCAGTACTTC.

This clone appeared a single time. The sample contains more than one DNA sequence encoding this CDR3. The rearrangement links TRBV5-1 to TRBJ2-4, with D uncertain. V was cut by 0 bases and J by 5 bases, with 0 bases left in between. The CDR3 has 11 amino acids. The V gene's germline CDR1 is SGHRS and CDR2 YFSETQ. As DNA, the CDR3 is TGCGCCAGCAGCTTGGAAAACATTCAGTACTTC. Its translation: CASSLENIQYF.

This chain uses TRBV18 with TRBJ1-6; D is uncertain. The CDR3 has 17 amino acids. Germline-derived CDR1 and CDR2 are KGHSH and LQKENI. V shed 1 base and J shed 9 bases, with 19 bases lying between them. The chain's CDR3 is CASSPLLGRKEGSPLHF. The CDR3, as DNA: TGTGCCAGCTCACCACTTCTAGGCAGGAAGGAAGGTTCACCCCTCCACTTT.

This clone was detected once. The CDR3 bases are TGTGCCAGCTCACCGATAGGGCCGGGACAAATGTACGAGCAGTACTTC. Its protein product is CASSPIGPGQMYEQYF. The chain uses TRBV18 and TRBJ2-7, with D maybe TRBD1 (6 bases). The germline V gene encodes CDR1 KGHSH and CDR2 LQKENI. CDR3 length equals 16 residues. V was clipped by 3 bases and J by 4 bases, with 19 bases between them.

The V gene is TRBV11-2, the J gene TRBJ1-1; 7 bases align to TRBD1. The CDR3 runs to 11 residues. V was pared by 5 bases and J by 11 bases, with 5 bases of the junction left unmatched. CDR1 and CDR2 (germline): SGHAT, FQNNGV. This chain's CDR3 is CASSVQGDAFF. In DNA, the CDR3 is TGTGCCAGCAGCGTCCAGGGGGATGCTTTCTTT.

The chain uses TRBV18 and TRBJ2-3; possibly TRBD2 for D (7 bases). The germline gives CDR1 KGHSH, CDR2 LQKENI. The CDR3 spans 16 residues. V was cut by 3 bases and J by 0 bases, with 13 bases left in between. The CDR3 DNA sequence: TGTGCCAGCTCACCGCAAGCGGGGACAAGCACAGATACGCAGTATTTT. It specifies CASSPQAGTSTDTQYF.

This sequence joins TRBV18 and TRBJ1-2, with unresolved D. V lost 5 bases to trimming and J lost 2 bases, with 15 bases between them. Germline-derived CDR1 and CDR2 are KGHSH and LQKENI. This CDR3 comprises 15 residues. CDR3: CASSRYQEPNYGYTF. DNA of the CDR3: TGTGCCAGCTCAAGGTATCAGGAGCCGAACTATGGCTACACCTTC.

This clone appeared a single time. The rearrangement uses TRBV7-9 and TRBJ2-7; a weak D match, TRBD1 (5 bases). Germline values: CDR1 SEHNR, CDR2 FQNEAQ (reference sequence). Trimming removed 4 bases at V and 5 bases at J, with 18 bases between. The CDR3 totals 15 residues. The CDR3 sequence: CASSSTSGRSNEQYF. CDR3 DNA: TGTGCCAGCAGCTCGACCTCAGGGCGAAGTAACGAGCAGTACTTC.

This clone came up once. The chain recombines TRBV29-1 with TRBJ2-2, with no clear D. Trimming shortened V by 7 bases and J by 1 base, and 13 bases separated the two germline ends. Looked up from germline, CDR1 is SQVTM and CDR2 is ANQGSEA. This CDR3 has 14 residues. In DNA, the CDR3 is TGCAGCGCCGTTATCCCCAAGAACACCGGGGAGCTGTTTTTT. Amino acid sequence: CSAVIPKNTGELFF.

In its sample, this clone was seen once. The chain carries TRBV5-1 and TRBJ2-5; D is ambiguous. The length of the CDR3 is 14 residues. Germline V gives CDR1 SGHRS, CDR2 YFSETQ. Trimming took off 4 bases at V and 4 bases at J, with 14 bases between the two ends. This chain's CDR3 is CASSLTPLAETQYF. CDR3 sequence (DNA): TGCGCCAGCAGCCTGACACCCTTGGCAGAGACCCAGTACTTC.

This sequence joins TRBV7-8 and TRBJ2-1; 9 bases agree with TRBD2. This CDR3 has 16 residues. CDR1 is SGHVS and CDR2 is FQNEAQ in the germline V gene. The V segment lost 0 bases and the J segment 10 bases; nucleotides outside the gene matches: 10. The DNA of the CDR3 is TGTGCCAGCAGCTTAGCGCTAGCGGGGTTTGTGAGAGAGCAGTTCTTC. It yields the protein CASSLALAGFVREQFF.